One and the same sample provided the 29 T cell receptor beta chains below, sequenced in a study of blood T cell repertoires in COVID-19. The assay was immunoSEQ multiplex PCR, and TCRdb's table has in-frame clones only and misses some. The table has about 46,000 clones, 80% to 90% seen once; the top ten hold around 1.4%. Sequenced input: peripheral blood. These receptors came from a man in his fifties or sixties with acute or convalescent COVID-19.

This chain joins TRBV7-9 and TRBJ1-3, with D hard to call. Germline values: CDR1 SEHNR, CDR2 FQNEAQ (reference sequence). V was trimmed by 1 base and J by 0 bases, leaving 10 bases between them. The CDR3 length is 16 residues. CDR3 sequence: CASSLGAGDSGNTIYF. DNA for the CDR3: TGTGCCAGCAGCTTAGGCGCCGGTGACTCTGGAAACACCATATATTTT.

The genes are TRBV12-3 or TRBV12-4 and TRBJ1-1; tentative D call: TRBD1 (5 bases). The CDR3 covers 13 residues. Trimming cost V 2 bases and J 7 bases, with 11 bases left between them. CDR3 sequence (DNA): TGTGCCAGCAGTTTACAGGGATCGGGTGAAGCTTTCTTT. Its translation: CASSLQGSGEAFF.

The V call is TRBV4-2, the J call TRBJ2-5; the D gene is possibly TRBD2 (5 bases). V was clipped by 0 bases and J by 6 bases, with 14 bases between them. Germline CDR1 and CDR2: LGHNA and YNFKEQ. The CDR3 runs to 15 residues. CDR3 sequence: CASSQDLWERQTQYF. The CDR3 DNA is TGTGCCAGCAGCCAAGATCTTTGGGAGCGGCAGACCCAGTACTTC.

The J gene is TRBJ1-2, the V gene TRBV27, with D uncertain. Between the trimmed V and J ends, which lost 0 bases and 4 bases, there was a span of 6 bases. This CDR3 contains 13 residues. Germline values: CDR1 MNHEY, CDR2 SMNVEV (reference sequence). The CDR3 DNA is TGTGCCAGCAGTTTATCCGGTGGCTATGGCTACACCTTC. Residues: CASSLSGGYGYTF.

The chain links TRBV7-8 to TRBJ2-3, with 9 bases identical to TRBD2. Germline CDR1 and CDR2: SGHVS and FQNEAQ. Trimming cost V 0 bases and J 2 bases; bases outside gene matches: 6. The CDR3 is 17 amino acids. CDR3 sequence: CASSLARLAGITDTQYF. The CDR3 coding sequence is TGTGCCAGCAGCTTAGCGCGTCTAGCGGGGATCACAGATACGCAGTATTTT.

The table lists this clone with a count of one. This chain joins TRBV14 and TRBJ2-2; D may be TRBD1 (7 bases). There are 17 residues in the CDR3. The germline V gene encodes CDR1 SGHDN and CDR2 FVKESK. V was clipped by 0 bases and J by 2 bases, with 13 bases between them. This chain's CDR3 is CASSQDRRGPNTGELFF. The CDR3 nucleotides read TGTGCCAGCAGCCAAGATAGGAGGGGGCCTAACACCGGGGAGCTGTTTTTT.

This chain connects TRBV7-9 to TRBJ2-2; 7 bases match TRBD2. The CDR3 has 15 residues. Germline CDR1 SEHNR, CDR2 FQNEAQ (reference sequence). Trimming at V came to 2 bases and at J to 3 bases, leaving 3 bases not matched to a gene. This CDR3 is CASSLFLADTGELFF. CDR3 DNA sequence: TGTGCCAGCAGCTTATTCCTAGCGGACACCGGGGAGCTGTTTTTT.

This clone came up once. The chain has TRBV3-1 (or the pseudogene TRBV3-2) and TRBJ2-2; 12 nucleotides line up with TRBD2. The CDR3 sequence is 15 residues long. Trimming at V came to 5 bases and at J to 7 bases, leaving 5 bases not matched to a gene. Germline V lookup: CDR1 LGHDT, CDR2 YNNKEL (reference sequence). CDR3 residues: CASSKTSGSLGELFF. The CDR3 DNA reads TGTGCCAGCAGCAAGACTAGCGGGAGTCTCGGGGAGCTGTTTTTT.

The chain joins TRBV15 to TRBJ2-5, with D tentatively TRBD1 (5 bases). Trimming took off 0 bases at V and 1 base at J, with 9 bases between the two ends. From germline, CDR1 is LNHNV and CDR2 YYDKDF (reference sequence). The CDR3 loop spans 15 amino acids. CDR3 nucleotides: TGTGCCACCAGCAGAGATCGCAGGGCCCAAGAGACCCAGTACTTC. Protein sequence: CATSRDRRAQETQYF.

This chain connects TRBV6-6 to TRBJ1-2, with TRBD1 as a possible D gene (5 bases). The V gene lost 6 bases and the J gene lost 4 bases, with 12 bases spanning the gap. Germline assignment: CDR1 MNHNY and CDR2 SVGAGI (reference sequence). CDR3 size: 13 residues. The CDR3 sequence is CASRGQDLYGYTF. CDR3 nucleotide sequence: TGTGCCAGCAGGGGGCAGGACCTCTATGGCTACACCTTC.

The chain carries TRBV2 and TRBJ1-1; no definite D call. CDR3 size: 14 residues. Looked up from germline, CDR1 is SNHLY and CDR2 is FYNNEI. The germline V and J ends were trimmed by 7 bases and 2 bases, with 14 bases remaining between them. CDR3 bases: TGTGCCAGCACCCCTGGGAGACGTAACACTGAAGCTTTCTTT. Translating gives CASTPGRRNTEAFF.

This chain uses TRBV6-5 with TRBJ1-3; weak D call: TRBD1 (6 bases). CDR3 size: 15 residues. V lost 3 bases and J lost 4, with 13 bases in between. The germline CDR1 and CDR2 sequences are MNHEY and SVGAGI. CDR3 region: CASSYSGASGNTIYF. In nucleotides, the CDR3 is TGTGCCAGCAGTTATTCAGGGGCATCAGGAAACACCATATATTTT.

V is TRBV5-6 and J is TRBJ2-7; D is unclear. Germline CDR1 is SGHDT and CDR2 is YYEEEE. The V and J ends lost 0 bases and 8 bases respectively, with 6 bases between them. The CDR3 runs to 11 residues. CDR3 bases: TGTGCCAGCAGCTTGGCCCAAAAGCAGTACTTC. This encodes CASSLAQKQYF. Full variable domain (remainder filled in from reference TRBV5-6 and TRBJ2-7): DAGVTQSPTHLIKTRGQQVTLRCSPKSGHDTVSWYQQALGQGPQFIFQYYEEEERQRGNFPDRFSGHQFPNYSSELNVNALLLGDSALYLCASSLAQKQYFGPGTRLTVT.

The chain has TRBV5-1 and TRBJ1-1, with TRBD1 identical over 7 bases. CDR3 length equals 14 residues. Trimming took 6 bases from V and 7 from J; bases not matched to a gene: 12. Germline CDR1 is SGHRS and CDR2 is YFSETQ. The DNA of the CDR3 is TGCGCCAGCAACTTAGGGACAGCCGAACTTGAAGCTTTCTTT. Translation: CASNLGTAELEAFF. Variable domain in full (rest from reference TRBV5-1 and TRBJ1-1): KAGVTQTPRYLIKTRGQQVTLSCSPISGHRSVSWYQQTPGQGLQFLFEYFSETQRNKGNFPGRFSGRQFSNSRSEMNVSTLELGDSALYLCASNLGTAELEAFFGQGTRLTVV.

The J gene is TRBJ2-5, the V gene TRBV5-4; 9 bases match TRBD2. This CDR3 is built from 14 residues. Germline V gives CDR1 SGHNT, CDR2 YYREEE (reference sequence). The junction had 4 bases not matched to a gene; V was cut back by 2 bases and J by 5 bases. CDR3 loop: CASSFGGGAETQYF. As DNA, the CDR3 is TGTGCCAGCAGCTTCGGCGGGGGGGCGGAGACCCAGTACTTC.

This clone was detected once. The rearrangement joins TRBV4-3 to TRBJ2-1, with 8 nucleotides matching TRBD2. Germline assignment: CDR1 LGHNA and CDR2 YSLEER. The CDR3 covers 14 residues. After removal of 2 bases from V and 6 bases from J, the junction contained 3 bases not matched to a gene. The CDR3 loop reads CASSQTSGPNEQFF. The DNA of the CDR3 is TGCGCCAGCAGCCAAACTAGCGGCCCCAATGAGCAGTTCTTC.

The V and J genes are TRBV11-2 and TRBJ2-1; tentative D call: TRBD2 (5 bases). The CDR3 extends over 15 amino acids. Germline CDR1 is SGHAT and CDR2 is FQNNGV. V gave up 4 bases and J gave up 0 bases, with 10 bases separating them. CDR3 sequence: CASSSEGTSYNEQFF. The DNA for the CDR3 is TGTGCCAGCAGCTCTGAGGGCACCTCCTACAATGAGCAGTTCTTC.

The genes are TRBV18 and TRBJ1-4, with TRBD1 matching over 7 bases. This CDR3 contains 14 residues. Germline V gene lookup returns CDR1 KGHSH and CDR2 LQKENI. Trimming removed 6 bases from V and 6 bases from J; junction bases left unmatched: 7. Here the CDR3 DNA reads TGTGCCAGCTCTGACAGGGATTTTGATGAAAAACTGTTTTTT. Its translation: CASSDRDFDEKLFF.

J is TRBJ2-1 and V is TRBV27, with 7 bases aligning to TRBD2. Germline loops: CDR1 MNHEY, CDR2 SMNVEV (reference sequence). The CDR3 covers 12 residues. Trimming removed 3 bases from V and 7 bases from J; junction bases left unmatched: 0. DNA of the CDR3: TGTGCCAGCAGTTTGGGGGGGAATGAGCAGTTCTTC. This translates into CASSLGGNEQFF.

This clone was seen only once. The chain couples TRBV19 to TRBJ1-5, with 8 bases matching TRBD1. Germline V gives CDR1 LNHDA, CDR2 SQIVND (reference sequence). V lost 4 bases and J lost 5; bases outside the gene matches: 7. This CDR3 comprises 15 residues. CDR3: CASSTGRGPDQPQHF. The CDR3 nucleotides are TGTGCCAGTAGTACCGGCAGGGGGCCGGATCAGCCCCAGCATTTT.

This chain links TRBV19 with TRBJ2-1; TRBD2 agrees at 10 bases. The trim removed 3 bases at V and 5 bases at J, leaving 10 bases unmatched. CDR1 is LNHDA, CDR2 SQIVND, per germline (reference sequence). The CDR3 is made up of 17 amino acids. The CDR3 DNA sequence: TGTGCCAGTAGTATCCTAACTAGCGGGACCACTAACAATGAGCAGTTCTTC. Its protein is CASSILTSGTTNNEQFF.

The chain couples TRBV5-6 to TRBJ2-7; D remains unclear. The CDR3 totals 12 residues. Trimming left V 4 bases short and J 5 bases short, with 10 bases between. Germline values: CDR1 SGHDT, CDR2 YYEEEE. CDR3 bases: TGTGCCAGCAGCCCCCTAGGCCACGAGCAGTACTTC. Residues: CASSPLGHEQYF.

V is TRBV7-2 and J is TRBJ2-7; TRBD2 matches at 7 bases. Trimming at V came to 5 bases and at J to 3 bases, leaving 7 bases not matched to a gene. This CDR3 has 14 amino acids. The germline V gene encodes CDR1 SGHTA and CDR2 FQGNSA. The CDR3 DNA follows: TGTGCCAGCAGCACTAGCGTCTCTTTCTACGAGCAGTACTTC. Encoded protein: CASSTSVSFYEQYF.

This rearrangement joins TRBV18 to TRBJ1-1; D may be TRBD1 (6 bases). Per germline, CDR1 KGHSH and CDR2 LQKENI. CDR3 length: 15 amino acids. V dropped 3 bases and J dropped 3 bases, with 14 bases sitting between them. CDR3 sequence (DNA): TGTGCCAGCTCACCCCCGACAGGCCCGTACACTGAAGCTTTCTTT. Its protein is CASSPPTGPYTEAFF.

V and J are TRBV2 and TRBJ2-7, with TRBD1 matching over 8 bases. Trimming at V came to 3 bases and at J to 5 bases, leaving 6 bases not matched to a gene. The length of the CDR3 is 14 residues. The germline CDR1 and CDR2 sequences are SNHLY and FYNNEI. The chain's CDR3 is CASSDRTGFHEQYF. Written as DNA, the CDR3 is TGTGCCAGCAGTGACCGGACAGGGTTCCACGAGCAGTACTTC.

The chain is built from TRBV19 and TRBJ2-4; a possible D gene is TRBD1 (5 bases). CDR1 and CDR2 (germline): LNHDA, SQIVND (reference sequence). The CDR3 runs to 16 residues. V was cut by 1 base and J by 0 bases, with 10 bases left in between. The CDR3 reads CASSIGQGLAKNIQYF. The CDR3 coding sequence is TGTGCCAGTAGTATAGGCCAGGGTCTAGCCAAAAACATTCAGTACTTC.

The rearrangement links TRBV4-3 to TRBJ2-7, with 8 bases aligning to TRBD2. The trim removed 4 bases at V and 4 bases at J, leaving 9 bases unmatched. This CDR3 is 15 amino acids long. Germline values: CDR1 LGHNA, CDR2 YSLEER. CDR3 amino acids: CASSLTAGASYEQYF. The CDR3 DNA reads as TGCGCCAGCAGCCTAACAGCGGGAGCGTCGTACGAGCAGTACTTC.

Here the CDR3 DNA reads TGTGCCAGCAGCCCCGGTCGGGGAGATACGCAGTATTTT. The encoded protein is CASSPGRGDTQYF. The rearrangement links TRBV11-3 to TRBJ2-3; D is possibly TRBD2 (5 bases). V lost 5 bases to trimming and J lost 5 bases, with 11 bases between them. Germline values: CDR1 SGHNT, CDR2 YENEEA. The CDR3 totals 13 residues.

This clone appeared once. The V gene is TRBV19, the J gene TRBJ1-5; a possible D gene is TRBD1 (6 bases). Germline V gives CDR1 LNHDA, CDR2 SQIVND (reference sequence). The CDR3 covers 14 residues. Trimming pared 4 bases from V and 5 bases from J, leaving 12 bases between. CDR3 DNA sequence: TGTGCCAGTAGTAATAACAGGGTCGATCAGCCCCAGCATTTT. Amino acid sequence: CASSNNRVDQPQHF. Using reference TRBV19 and TRBJ1-5 for the parts outside the CDR3, the full variable domain is DGGITQSPKYLFRKEGQNVTLSCEQNLNHDAMYWYRQDPGQGLRLIYYSQIVNDFQKGDIAEGYSVSREKKESFPLTVTSAQKNPTAFYLCASSNNRVDQPQHFGDGTRLSIL.